This T cell receptor (beta chain) was sequenced in a study of beta chain features in type 1 diabetes. Study information: Regarding age, gender and cell yields, patients proved similar to healthy donors.

As concerns this clone: What it binds is not known.

This CDR3 has 13 residues. Between the trimmed V and J ends, which lost 0 bases and 7 bases, there was a span of 10 bases. The germline CDR1 and CDR2 sequences are SGDLS and YYNGEE. Study results and caveats: There was a moderate but significant shortening of TCRB CDR3s in all four CD4+ subsets of Type 1 diabetes patients.

Investigators reverse transcribed all isolated RNA, so they sequenced expressed TCRB transcripts. Naive, central memory and regulatory T cell samples averaged around 3.9 million reads. Generated by immunoSEQ multiplex PCR, the TCRdb table keeps only in-frame clones and is missing some. The sample lists 500,000 to 800,000 clones; roughly 12% were seen once. The V and J genes are TRBV9 and TRBJ1-1; D remains ambiguous. Specimen: naive CD4+ T cells from blood. This TCR was sampled from a man under 40 with type 1 diabetes. In DNA form, the CDR3 reads TGTGCCAGCAGCGTAGGACGGATCGGTGAAGCTTTCTTT. It translates to CASSVGRIGEAFF.